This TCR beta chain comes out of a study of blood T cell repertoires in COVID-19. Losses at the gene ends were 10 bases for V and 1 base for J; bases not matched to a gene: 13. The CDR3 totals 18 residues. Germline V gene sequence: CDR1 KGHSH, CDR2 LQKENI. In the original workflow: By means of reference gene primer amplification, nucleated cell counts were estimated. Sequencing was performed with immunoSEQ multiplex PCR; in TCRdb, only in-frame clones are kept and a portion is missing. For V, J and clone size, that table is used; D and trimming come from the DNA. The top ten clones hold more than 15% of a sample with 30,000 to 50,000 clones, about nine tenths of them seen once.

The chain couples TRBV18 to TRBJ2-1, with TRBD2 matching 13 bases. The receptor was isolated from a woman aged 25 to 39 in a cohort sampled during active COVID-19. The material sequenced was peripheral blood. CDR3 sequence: CATNPGTSGKFSYNEQFF. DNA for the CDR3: TGTGCCACCAACCCCGGGACTAGCGGGAAATTTTCCTACAATGAGCAGTTCTTC.